These T cell receptor beta chains were read from a single sample in a study of liver allograft versus peripheral blood T cells. TCRdb redid the calling of the reads with MiXCR, one entry per CDR3 protein. The sample records about 8,400 distinct CDR3 sequences, roughly a sixth being singletons. The receptors stem from a human patient who had a liver transplant. Some T cells may be supplied by the graft donor. The CDR3 runs from the conserved cysteine through the conserved F or W.

TRBJ1-5 | TRBV12-3/TRBV12-4 | CASSLTGGQGNQPQHF
TRBJ2-1 | TRBV29-1 | CSVGRDSNYNEQFF
TRBJ2-1 | TRBV7-3 | CASSLPANEQFF
TRBJ1-2 | TRBV20-1 | CSARVTVAGDYGYTF
TRBJ2-1 | TRBV19 | CASTFGRANNEQFF
TRBJ2-7 | TRBV6-6 | CASSPGVGGALLYEQYF
TRBJ2-5 | TRBV3-1 | CASSQDRNLAGRGRYF
TRBJ2-7 | TRBV6-5 | CASSNGASSGGYEQYF
TRBJ1-2 | TRBV28 | CASSRAMGQRYGYTF
TRBJ2-6 | TRBV6-5 | CASSRPTSDPGANVLTF
TRBJ2-5 | TRBV20-1 | CSAGPGGAGETQYF
TRBJ2-1 | TRBV12-3/TRBV12-4 | CASSLAGLVYNEQFF
TRBJ1-1 | TRBV27 | CASSLGAGRNTEAFF
TRBJ2-1 | TRBV28 | CASMTGGEWNEQFF
TRBJ2-1 | TRBV11-2 | CASSSGSGTRMFF
TRBJ1-5 | TRBV20-1 | CSAYRDYQPQHF
TRBJ1-2 | TRBV20-1 | CSATGGRGYTF
TRBJ2-1 | TRBV6-5 | CASSFIGGGLNEQFF
TRBJ1-6 | TRBV30 | CAWSEVLDSPLHF
TRBJ1-1 | TRBV7-2 | CASSHRQGASTEAFF
TRBJ1-1 | TRBV9 | CASSVAGAGVQNTEAFF
TRBJ1-2 | TRBV20-1 | CSAFETGNYGYTF
TRBJ2-1 | TRBV9 | CASSVEAVPYNEQFF
TRBJ1-5 | TRBV19 | CASTIGLFRPTGNNQPQHF
TRBJ1-1 | TRBV25-1 | CASSDPFSNTEAFF
TRBJ2-7 | TRBV2 | CASSAGGSEQYF
TRBJ2-1 | TRBV20-1 | CSASWRGYNEQFF
TRBJ1-1 | TRBV10-3 | CAISESTDAEAFF
TRBJ1-6 | TRBV2 | CASSETGGSNSPLHF
TRBJ2-2 | TRBV11-3 | CASSSRGRGELFF
TRBJ1-6 | TRBV5-1 | CASSSSTGGYNSPLHF
TRBJ2-7 | TRBV25-1 | CASSKPEGGQYF
TRBJ1-1 | TRBV18 | CASSPGARRTEAFF
TRBJ2-5 | TRBV30 | CAWSVMGLAGETQYF
TRBJ1-4 | TRBV20-1 | CSARVVRAGANEKLFF
TRBJ2-1 | TRBV13 | CASSFRMDSSAYNEQFF
TRBJ1-1 | TRBV6-5 | CAIQRGPRTEAFF
TRBJ1-1 | TRBV6-6 | CASSYSERYRTENTEAFF